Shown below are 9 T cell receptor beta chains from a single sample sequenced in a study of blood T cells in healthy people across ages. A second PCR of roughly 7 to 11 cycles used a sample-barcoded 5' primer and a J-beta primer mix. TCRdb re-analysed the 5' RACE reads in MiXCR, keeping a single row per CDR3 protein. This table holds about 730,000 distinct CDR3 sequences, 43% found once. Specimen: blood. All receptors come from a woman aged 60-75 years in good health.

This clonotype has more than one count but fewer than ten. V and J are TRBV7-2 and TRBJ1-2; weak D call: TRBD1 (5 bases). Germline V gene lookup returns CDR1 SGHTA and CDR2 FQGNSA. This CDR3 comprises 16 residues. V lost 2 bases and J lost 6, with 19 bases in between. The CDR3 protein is CASSLSVGGAQNGYTF. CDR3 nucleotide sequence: TGTGCCAGCAGCTTATCAGTGGGAGGGGCGCAAAATGGCTACACCTTC. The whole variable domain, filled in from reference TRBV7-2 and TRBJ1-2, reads GAGVSQSPSNKVTEKGKDVELRCDPISGHTALYWYRQSLGQGLEFLIYFQGNSAPDKSGLPSDRFSAERTGGSVSTLTIQRTQQEDSAVYLCASSLSVGGAQNGYTFGSGTRLTVV.

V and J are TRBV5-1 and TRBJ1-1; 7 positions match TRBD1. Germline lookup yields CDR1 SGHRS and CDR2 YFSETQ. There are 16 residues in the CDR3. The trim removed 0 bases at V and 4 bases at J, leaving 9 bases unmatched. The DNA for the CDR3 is TGCGCCAGCAGCTTGGCCTGGGAGGGGGCTGGCACTGAAGCTTTCTTT. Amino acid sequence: CASSLAWEGAGTEAFF. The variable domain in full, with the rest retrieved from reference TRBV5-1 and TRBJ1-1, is KAGVTQTPRYLIKTRGQQVTLSCSPISGHRSVSWYQQTPGQGLQFLFEYFSETQRNKGNFPGRFSGRQFSNSRSEMNVSTLELGDSALYLCASSLAWEGAGTEAFFGQGTRLTVV.

CDR3 nucleotides: TGCGCCAGCAGCCAAGCCGGACAGGGGGCAAATGGCTACACCTTC. Translation: CASSQAGQGANGYTF. The gene calls are TRBV4-1 and TRBJ1-2; 11 bases fit TRBD1. Germline CDR1 MGHRA, CDR2 YSYEKL. The ends lost 1 base at V and 6 bases at J; junction bases unmatched: 4. CDR3 size: 15 residues.

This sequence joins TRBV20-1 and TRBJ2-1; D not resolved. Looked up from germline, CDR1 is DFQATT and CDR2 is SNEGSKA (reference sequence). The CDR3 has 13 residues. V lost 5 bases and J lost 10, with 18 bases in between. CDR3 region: CSAGPGSLYEQFF. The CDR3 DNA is TGCAGTGCTGGCCCCGGGTCCCTCTACGAGCAGTTCTTC.

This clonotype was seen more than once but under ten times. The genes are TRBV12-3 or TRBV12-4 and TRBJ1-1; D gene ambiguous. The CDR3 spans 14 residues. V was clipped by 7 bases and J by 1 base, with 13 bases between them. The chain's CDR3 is CASTLGWQNTEAFF. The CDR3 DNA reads TGTGCCAGCACGCTTGGGTGGCAGAACACTGAAGCTTTCTTT.

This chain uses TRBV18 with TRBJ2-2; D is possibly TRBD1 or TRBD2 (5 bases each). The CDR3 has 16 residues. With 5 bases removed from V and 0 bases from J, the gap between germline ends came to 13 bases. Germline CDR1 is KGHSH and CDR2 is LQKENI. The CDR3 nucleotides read TGTGCCAGCTCAGTTTCGGGACCAGCGAACACCGGGGAGCTGTTTTTT. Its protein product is CASSVSGPANTGELFF.

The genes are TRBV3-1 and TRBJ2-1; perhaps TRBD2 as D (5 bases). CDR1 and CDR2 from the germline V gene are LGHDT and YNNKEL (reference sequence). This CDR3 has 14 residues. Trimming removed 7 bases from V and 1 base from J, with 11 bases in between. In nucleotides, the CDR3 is TGTGCCAGCAAGCCCGGGGATTCCTACAATGAGCAGTTCTTC. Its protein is CASKPGDSYNEQFF.

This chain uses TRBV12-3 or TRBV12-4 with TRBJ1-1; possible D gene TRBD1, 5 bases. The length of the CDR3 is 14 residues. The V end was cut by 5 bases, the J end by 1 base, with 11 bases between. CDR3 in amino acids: CASSKTGGNTEAFF. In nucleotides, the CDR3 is TGTGCCAGCAGTAAAACCGGGGGGAACACTGAAGCTTTCTTT.

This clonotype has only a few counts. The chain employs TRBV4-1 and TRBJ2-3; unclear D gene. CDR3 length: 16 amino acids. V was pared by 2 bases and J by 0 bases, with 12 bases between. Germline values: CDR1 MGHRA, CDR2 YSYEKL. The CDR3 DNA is TGCGCCAGCAGCCAATTTGGTTCGGGTAGCACAGATACGCAGTATTTT. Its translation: CASSQFGSGSTDTQYF.